This TCR beta chain was sequenced in a study of shared clonotypes between healthy human individuals (dated by TCRdb to the early 2020s). Concerning the study at large: Two women and a few men aged 18 to 49 years were included in the cohort. For each donor, CD4 naive and CD4 memory were each run on three plates, CD8 naive on two plates, and CD8 memory on one plate. The study deeply sequenced blood TCR repertoires of five healthy adults to estimate repertoire size and the extent of clonotype sharing between individuals. Libraries were prepared and TCR repertoires were sequenced by different laboratories using diverse techniques, in order to increase sequencing depth and limit assay-specific biases. Each donor's leukapheresis produced roughly between about 0.8 and 10 billion PBMCs.

According to the germline V gene (reference sequence), CDR1 reads MNHNY and CDR2 reads SVGAGI. Including the terminal cysteine and phenylalanine, the CDR3 comprises 14 residues. Solely the CDR3 DNA is kept, with 42 bases framed from the first base. V lost 0 bases and J lost 6 bases; the stretch between them is 8 bases long. Concerning this clone itself: Its specific antigen is unknown. Base-call qualities are not available, and no considerably larger clone is one nucleotide away.

TCR CDR3 regions were amplified from genomic DNA by multiplex PCR using the deep immunoSEQ assay. Genomic DNA extracted from each cell subset was distributed evenly over all wells of several immunoSEQ 96-well plates, and each plate served as one replicate. For sorted subsets, around 200 ng genomic DNA, equal to about 30,000 T cell genomes, was loaded into each replicate PCR. Purified libraries were measured with a Qubit 3.0 fluorometer, size-checked on a Bioanalyzer 2100, and measured again with the KAPA Library Quantification kit. A separate single-read 150-cycle Illumina NextSeq 550 flow cell was used to sequence each immunoSEQ 96-well plate. On the authors' methods: Because only junctional sequences without quality scores were contained in the immunoSEQ output, filtering matching that applied to full-length reads could not be performed. To assign V/J genes and CDR3, sequences were annotated using PyIR, a Python wrapper for IgBLAST v1.9, with IMGT germline references. Any read was removed if the V/J assignment was weak (E-value above 1e-6), the CDR3 was missing, or the read contained stop codons, out-of-frame junctions, or ambiguous translated residues. V3J clonotypes were defined as sequences sharing an identical inferred V gene, J gene, and CDR3 amino acid sequence. To compute the percentage overlap between repertoires, the number of shared unique clonotypes was divided by the size of the smaller repertoire. RTK rarefaction, the Chao1 estimator, and Recon v2.1 estimates of unobserved clonotypes were used to assess repertoire richness. For all TCRbeta clonotypes obtained by the gDNA method from several donors, generation probabilities were computed with OLGA. The table comes from immuneACCESS by way of TCRdb, which keeps in-frame sequences with V and J called. Part of the clones is missing from these tables; in studies checked, under half for an unresolved V gene and the rest for unknown reasons. D and trimming come from the DNA, and the V and J calls and clone size come from that table. This sample comprises some 1.4 million clones, roughly 97% of them detected only once. Together, the top ten hold approximately 1.1% of the sample.

On the study overall, not on this receptor specifically: The genetic and exposure-history diversity represented was limited by the small number of donors. Larger estimated clonotype richness was generally found for naive subsets than for memory subsets. Only blood was sampled, and tissue TCR repertoires likely differ from those in blood. Incomplete sequencing was indicated by rarefaction of sorted-subset datasets, despite the large sequencing depth. Pairwise subsampling indicated that sequencing depth was expected to affect the degree of clonotype sharing among donors. When several donors were compared, the shared fraction of clonotypes was 5% to 6.5% for naive CD4, around 4% for naive CD8, roughly 2.5% for memory CD4, and 0.35% to 0.4% for memory CD8. Compared with non-shared clonotypes, clonotypes shared by all four sorted-subset donors had higher generation probabilities.

The donors were healthy, HIV-negative adults with no recently reported acute infections or vaccinations. Every donor was a Caucasian adult residing in Nashville, Tennessee, USA. CD4+ T cells were enriched through magnetic negative selection, after which naive cells were positively selected on CD45RA and the remaining negative fraction served as the memory subset. After blood collection by leukapheresis, PBMCs were isolated using Ficoll-Histopaque density gradient centrifugation and then cryopreserved in the vapor phase of liquid nitrogen. Purity and quantity of every magnetically sorted T cell population were checked by analytical flow cytometry. Each sorted fraction had its genomic DNA isolated and then quantified by UV absorbance on a Nanodrop 2000c.

This clonotype was sampled from a man aged 30 to 45 in good health. The sample taken for sequencing was naive CD4+ T cells sorted from blood. The label giving this sample's cell subset or site can be read as: CD45RA+ positively selected. Rearrangement joined TRBV6-6 to TRBJ1-4; perhaps TRBD1 is the D gene, with 5 bases matching. CDR3 region: CASSYSGGHEKLFF. The base sequence is TGTGCCAGCAGTTACTCGGGGGGTCATGAAAAACTGTTTTTT.